The following is a TCR beta chain sequence with its context. This specimen comes from a study of OX40 agonist ivuxolimab in advanced cancers. The repertoire was sequenced with immunoSEQ multiplex PCR; TCRdb's copy has only in-frame clones and lacks some. The table records over 80,000 clones, about nine tenths of them present only once. Germline-derived CDR1 and CDR2 are SGHVS and FQNEAQ. Trimming left V 6 bases short and J 9 bases short, with 17 bases between. The CDR3 has 13 amino acids. Material: CD4+ or CD8+ T cells sorted from blood, obtained in a trial of the OX40 agonist ivuxolimab. The chain carries TRBV7-8 and TRBJ2-5; D is perhaps TRBD1 or TRBD2 (5 bases each). This TCR came from an adult with an advanced solid tumor such as melanoma, head and neck, liver or kidney cancer. CDR3 sequence reads: CASRSPGDVSQYF. The CDR3 DNA follows: TGTGCCAGCAGATCCCCCGGGGACGTGTCCCAGTACTTC.